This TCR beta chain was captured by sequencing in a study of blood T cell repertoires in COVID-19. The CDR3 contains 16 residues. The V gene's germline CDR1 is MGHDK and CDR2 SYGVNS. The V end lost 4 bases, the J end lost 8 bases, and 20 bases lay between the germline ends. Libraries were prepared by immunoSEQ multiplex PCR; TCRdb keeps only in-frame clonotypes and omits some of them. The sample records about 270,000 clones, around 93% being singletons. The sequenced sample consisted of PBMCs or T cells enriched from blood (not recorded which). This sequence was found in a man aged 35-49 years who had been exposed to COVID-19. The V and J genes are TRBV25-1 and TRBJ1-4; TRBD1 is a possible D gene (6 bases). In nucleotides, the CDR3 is TGTGCCAGCAGTGCCAACACCGGACAGAGTTGGGAAAAACTGTTTTTT. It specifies CASSANTGQSWEKLFF.